This T cell receptor beta chain is from a study of T-cell memory formation after mild COVID-19. Whole-study results and caveats: CD4+ bias marked clones expanding day 15 to 37, unlike balanced contracting clones.

As concerns this clonotype: What it recognizes is unknown.

CDR3 length: 15 residues. The V gene's germline CDR1 is SEHNR and CDR2 FQNEAQ (reference sequence). The V and J ends lost 1 base and 5 bases, in that order; junction bases with no gene match: 5. TCRdb fed the 5' RACE reads into MiXCR, producing one record per CDR3 protein. This table holds 540,000 or so distinct CDR3 sequences, roughly 20% found once. The TCR comes from an adult woman who had mild COVID-19 (a few samples of this study predate the infection). Cell type and time point are not known. The sample comprised PBMCs or a T cell subset sorted from them (not recorded which). The J gene is TRBJ2-1, the V gene TRBV7-9; TRBD2 matches at 7 bases. CDR3 in DNA: TGTGCCAGCAGCTTAGTCGCGGGAGTTCACAATGAGCAGTTCTTC. Its protein product is CASSLVAGVHNEQFF. Filled out from reference TRBV7-9 and TRBJ2-1, the complete variable domain reads DTGVSQNPRHKITKRGQNVTFRCDPISEHNRLYWYRQTLGQGPEFLTYFQNEAQLEKSRLLSDRFSAERPKGSFSTLEIQRTEQGDSAMYLCASSLVAGVHNEQFFGPGTRLTVL.